This entry lists 17 T cell receptor beta chains sequenced from one sample in a study of blood T cells in healthy people across ages. Through a sample-barcoded 5' primer and a J-beta primer mix, a second PCR was run for roughly 6 to 11 cycles. TCRdb called the 5' RACE reads again in MiXCR, with one record for every CDR3 protein. The sample carries about 290,000 distinct CDR3 sequences, 25% to 30% recorded once. Sample: blood. The receptors stem from a woman between 70 and 85 years old in good health.

The table lists this clonotype with many counts. The V call is TRBV7-8, the J call TRBJ2-5; D is possibly TRBD1 or TRBD2 (6 bases each). The V and J ends lost 2 bases and 1 base respectively, with 17 bases between them. The CDR3 is 17 residues long. Germline CDR1 SGHVS, CDR2 FQNEAQ. The CDR3, as DNA: TGTGCCAGCAGCTTACCACGGGGGCAGGGCTCCCAAGAGACCCAGTACTTC. Translating it yields CASSLPRGQGSQETQYF. Drawing the rest from reference TRBV7-8 and TRBJ2-5, the complete variable domain is GAGVSQSPRYKVAKRGQDVALRCDPISGHVSLFWYQQALGQGPEFLTYFQNEAQLDKSGLPSDRFFAERPEGSVSTLKIQRTQQEDSAVYLCASSLPRGQGSQETQYFGPGTRLLVL.

Ten or more counts support this clonotype. The chain joins TRBV28 to TRBJ2-5, with TRBD2 identical over 7 bases. Germline CDR1 reads MDHEN; CDR2 reads SYDVKM. V dropped 2 bases and J dropped 1; count of bases not matched to a gene: 7. This CDR3 is 16 amino acids long. DNA of the CDR3: TGTGCCAGCAGTTTAAGGGCTAGCGGACTCCAAGAGACCCAGTACTTC. Its protein is CASSLRASGLQETQYF.

The sample holds a few counts of this clonotype. This sequence joins TRBV4-2 and TRBJ2-5, with 10 bases aligning to TRBD2. The J call may be mistaken, given a closer DNA end match to TRBJ2-1. The CDR3 contains 17 residues. The germline gives CDR1 LGHNA, CDR2 YNFKEQ. DNA for the CDR3: TGTGCCAGCAGCCAAGGCCTGACGGCTAGCGGGAGCAATGAGCAGTTCTTC. Residues: CASSQGLTASGSNEQFF.

The gene calls are TRBV6-2 or TRBV6-3 and TRBJ1-5; D may be TRBD1 (6 bases). In germline, CDR1 is MNHEY, CDR2 SVGEGT. The V end was cut by 10 bases, the J end by 0 bases, with 16 bases between. This CDR3 comprises 15 residues. DNA for the CDR3: TGTGCCATCCAGCGGGGGCCATATAGCAATCAGCCCCAGCATTTT. Protein product: CAIQRGPYSNQPQHF.

V and J are TRBV28 and TRBJ1-6, with D possibly TRBD1 on 6 matching bases. CDR1 MDHEN and CDR2 SYDVKM come from the germline V gene. The CDR3 totals 15 residues. V was clipped by 3 bases and J by 7 bases, with 13 bases between them. The CDR3 nucleotides are TGTGCCAGCAGTTTTGGGGGCGTTCAGAATTCACCCCTCCACTTT. Amino acid sequence: CASSFGGVQNSPLHF.

This clonotype was seen more than once but under ten times. The CDR3 bases are TGCAGCGTGACCAGCGGGAGGGCCGAAGACAATGAGCAGTTCTTC. Its translation: CSVTSGRAEDNEQFF. V usage is TRBV29-1 and J usage is TRBJ2-1; 10 bases match TRBD2. Germline assignment: CDR1 SQVTM and CDR2 ANQGSEA. The CDR3 is 15 residues long. J gave up 5 bases and V 6 bases, and 10 bases lay outside the gene matches.

This clonotype was observed many times. V and J are TRBV29-1 and TRBJ2-5; D remains unclear. The DNA end is more similar to TRBJ2-1, so the J call may be wrong. Per germline, CDR1 SQVTM and CDR2 ANQGSEA. The CDR3 loop spans 10 amino acids. As DNA, the CDR3 is TGCAGCGTGGAGCTGGAGGAGCAGTTCTTC. It codes for CSVELEEQFF.

This clonotype occurred many times. The CDR3 reads CASSQAGVRDTQYF. CDR3 in DNA: TGTGCCAGCAGCCAAGCGGGAGTCAGAGATACGCAGTATTTT. The chain recombines TRBV14 with TRBJ2-3; TRBD2 might be the D (6 bases). Trimming removed 1 base from V and 5 bases from J, with 10 bases in between. The germline V gene has CDR1 SGHDN and CDR2 FVKESK. This CDR3 is 14 amino acids long.

This clonotype was counted between two and nine times. The chain has TRBV28 and TRBJ2-1; 8 bases line up with TRBD2. CDR3 size: 16 residues. V gave up 7 bases and J gave up 7 bases; unmatched junction bases: 15. The V gene's germline CDR1 is MDHEN and CDR2 SYDVKM. CDR3 nucleotides: TGTGCCAGCACCCCACCCCGGGAGGGGCTAGCGAATGAGCAGTTCTTC. This sequence encodes CASTPPREGLANEQFF.

V usage is TRBV6-1 and J usage is TRBJ2-5; D call uncertain. The CDR3 sequence is 14 residues long. V was shortened by 7 bases and J by 13 bases, with 25 bases between the two germline ends. Germline values: CDR1 MNHNS, CDR2 SASEGT. The CDR3, as DNA: TGTGCCAGCATCGGGCGGACCCCGCCCTACGAGCGGTACTTC. This codes for CASIGRTPPYERYF.

The chain joins TRBV15 to TRBJ2-6; the match to TRBD1 covers 10 bases. Trimming removed 9 bases from V and 0 bases from J; junction bases left unmatched: 5. Germline V CDR1 and CDR2: LNHNV, YYDKDF (reference sequence). The CDR3 contains 16 residues. The CDR3 sequence is CATRQGADSGANVLTF. The CDR3 nucleotides are TGTGCCACAAGACAGGGGGCCGACTCTGGGGCCAACGTCCTGACTTTC.

The V gene is TRBV11-2, the J gene TRBJ2-7; D is undetermined. The germline V gene has CDR1 SGHAT and CDR2 FQNNGV. The CDR3 covers 17 residues. The V end lost 0 bases, the J end lost 0 bases, and 15 bases lay between the germline ends. CDR3 region: CASSLDQTLRSSYEQYF. As DNA, the CDR3 is TGTGCCAGCAGCTTAGATCAAACCCTCAGGAGCTCCTACGAGCAGTACTTC.

This clonotype has only a few counts. The V gene is TRBV5-1, the J gene TRBJ2-1, with a weak D call TRBD2 (6 bases). The V and J ends lost 0 bases and 7 bases respectively, with 11 bases between them. Germline CDR1 is SGHRS and CDR2 is YFSETQ. The CDR3 is 14 residues long. CDR3 amino acids: CASSLGGVWNEQFF. CDR3 in DNA: TGCGCCAGCAGCTTGGGGGGGGTCTGGAATGAGCAGTTCTTC.

The chain carries TRBV12-3 or TRBV12-4 and TRBJ1-2; D gene unclear. V lost 6 bases and J lost 8, with 13 bases in between. The CDR3 length is 12 residues. The CDR3 loop is CASRPQSLGYTF. In DNA, the CDR3 is TGTGCCAGCAGACCCCAATCGTTAGGCTACACCTTC.

The chain is built from TRBV7-2 and TRBJ2-7, with 9 bases that match TRBD1. V dropped 2 bases and J dropped 13; count of bases not matched to a gene: 6. The length of the CDR3 is 12 residues. Germline V gives CDR1 SGHTA, CDR2 FQGNSA. In DNA form, the CDR3 reads TGTGCCAGCAGCTTAAAGGGACAGGGAGGATACTTC. This encodes CASSLKGQGGYF.

A note on this clonotype: One junction end does not reproduce the germline sequence, and a read error may be involved. The chain has TRBV7-8 and TRBJ2-1; D may match TRBD1 or TRBD2 (7 bases each). CDR1 SGHVS and CDR2 FQNEAQ come from the germline V gene. The CDR3 covers 13 residues. CDR3 sequence: CVSSDQGGGREFF. CDR3 DNA sequence: TGTGTCAGCAGCGACCAGGGGGGCGGGAGAGAGTTCTTC.

This clonotype occurred a few times. J is TRBJ2-7 and V is TRBV4-1, with D possibly TRBD1 on 7 matching bases. Between the trimmed V and J ends, which lost 4 bases and 3 bases, there was a span of 22 bases. From germline, CDR1 is MGHRA and CDR2 YSYEKL. The length of the CDR3 is 17 residues. DNA of the CDR3: TGCGCCAGCAGCCGCAGCCCTTCTGCGGGACAGAGCTACGAGCAGTACTTC. It yields the protein CASSRSPSAGQSYEQYF.